The 19 T cell receptor beta chains below all came from one sample that was sequenced in a study of pediatric ulcerative colitis. Repertoires were generated with immunoSEQ multiplex PCR, while TCRdb's copy carries only in-frame clones and drops some. Of about 36,000 clones detected, more than 70% appear once; the ten largest clones hold around 0.7%. During colonoscopy, one to two rectal pinch biopsies were collected. The specimen was gut tissue. These receptors were obtained from a boy aged 10-17 years with moderate ulcerative colitis.

J is TRBJ1-2 and V is TRBV7-6; tentative D call: TRBD1 (6 bases). Trimming pared 1 base from V and 3 bases from J, leaving 12 bases between. The CDR3 has 15 amino acids. Germline V CDR1 and CDR2: SGHVS, FNYEAQ. The CDR3, as DNA: TGTGCCAGCAGCTTAGTAGAACAGGGAGACTATGGCTACACCTTC. Protein: CASSLVEQGDYGYTF.

There are a few counts of this clone. Other DNA sequences from this sample encode an identical CDR3 as well. The V and J genes are TRBV19 and TRBJ1-5; maybe TRBD1 (6 bases). This CDR3 spans 15 amino acids. The germline V gene encodes CDR1 LNHDA and CDR2 SQIVND (reference sequence). The V end lost 3 bases, the J end lost 2 bases, and 11 bases lay between the germline ends. CDR3 amino acids: CASSIGGGGNQPQHF. DNA for the CDR3: TGTGCCAGTAGTATCGGGGGCGGGGGCAATCAGCCCCAGCATTTT.

J is TRBJ1-5 and V is TRBV2, with TRBD1 identical over 10 bases. V lost 4 bases and J lost 5; bases outside the gene matches: 2. CDR3 length equals 14 residues. Germline lookup yields CDR1 SNHLY and CDR2 FYNNEI. CDR3 amino acids: CASSGTGGDQPQHF. CDR3 in DNA: TGTGCCAGCAGTGGGACAGGGGGGGATCAGCCCCAGCATTTT. Variable domain in full (rest from reference TRBV2 and TRBJ1-5): EPEVTQTPSHQVTQMGQEVILRCVPISNHLYFYWYRQILGQKVEFLVSFYNNEISEKSEIFDDQFSVERPDGSNFTLKIRSTKLEDSAMYFCASSGTGGDQPQHFGDGTRLSIL.

The CDR3 region has the DNA TGTGCCAGCAGCCCACCGGGCCTCGGGGGAGAGACCCAGTACTTC. This sequence encodes CASSPPGLGGETQYF. The chain is built from TRBV5-6 and TRBJ2-5, with TRBD2 as a possible D gene (6 bases). The V and J ends lost 4 bases and 4 bases respectively, with 17 bases between them. Germline values: CDR1 SGHDT, CDR2 YYEEEE. This CDR3 region has 15 residues.

This clone was seen a handful of times. The gene calls are TRBV11-2 and TRBJ1-5; 11 bases line up with TRBD1. Germline CDR1 and CDR2: SGHAT and FQNNGV. V shed 1 base, J shed 2 bases, and the junction held 10 bases outside the gene matches. The CDR3 length is 19 residues. In nucleotides, the CDR3 is TGTGCCAGCAGCTTAGGTGGACAGGGGGCGCGGGTCCGCAATCAGCCCCAGCATTTT. This codes for CASSLGGQGARVRNQPQHF.

This clone was recorded a few times. The gene calls are TRBV5-8 and TRBJ1-5; D uncertain. Germline-derived CDR1 and CDR2 are SGHTS and YDEGEE. V shed 0 bases and J shed 7 bases, with 8 bases lying between them. The CDR3 totals 13 residues. The CDR3 DNA sequence: TGTGCCAGCAGCTTGGGAGGTATACAGCCCCAGCATTTT. Translated: CASSLGGIQPQHF.

This chain uses TRBV25-1 with TRBJ1-6, with a possible D match to TRBD1 (5 bases). The V end lost 3 bases, the J end lost 0 bases, and 9 bases lay between the germline ends. The CDR3 is 16 residues long. CDR1 MGHDK and CDR2 SYGVNS come from the germline V gene. DNA for the CDR3: TGTGCCAGCAGTGAGCAGGGTTCCTCCTATAATTCACCCCTCCACTTT. Translation: CASSEQGSSYNSPLHF.

In its sample, this clone ranks as medium-sized. The chain carries TRBV5-4 and TRBJ2-7; TRBD2 might be the D (6 bases). V lost 4 bases and J lost 0, with 14 bases in between. The V gene's germline CDR1 is SGHNT and CDR2 YYREEE (reference sequence). This CDR3 spans 15 amino acids. CDR3 sequence reads: CASSPGGGISYEQYF. For the CDR3, the DNA is TGTGCCAGCAGCCCCGGTGGAGGGATCTCCTACGAGCAGTACTTC.

This clone has just a few counts. The chain combines TRBV6-1 with TRBJ1-6; TRBD1 matches 7 bases. This CDR3 is 17 amino acids long. The V segment lost 1 base and the J segment 5 bases; nucleotides outside the gene matches: 8. Germline CDR1 reads MNHNS; CDR2 reads SASEGT. The CDR3 protein is CASSEVTGVTHNSPLHF. The CDR3 region has the DNA TGTGCCAGCAGTGAAGTTACAGGGGTTACTCATAATTCACCCCTCCACTTT.

The chain joins TRBV7-6 to TRBJ2-1, with D perhaps TRBD2 (7 bases). The CDR3 contains 12 residues. Trimming stripped 3 bases from V and 8 bases from J, with 8 bases between. The germline gives CDR1 SGHVS, CDR2 FNYEAQ. DNA for the CDR3: TGTGCCAGCAGCTTCGGGGGGCATGAGCAGTTCTTC. As protein: CASSFGGHEQFF.

In its sample, this clone was seen a few times. This chain joins TRBV13 and TRBJ2-6, with D unresolved. This CDR3 has 13 residues. The V end lost 5 bases, the J end lost 5 bases, and 7 bases lay between the germline ends. Looked up from germline, CDR1 is PRHDT and CDR2 is FYEKMQ (reference sequence). CDR3 region: CASSVRRANVLTF. Written as DNA, the CDR3 is TGTGCCAGCAGCGTTAGGAGGGCCAACGTCCTGACTTTC.

This chain connects TRBV7-8 to TRBJ2-1; 9 bases agree with TRBD1. The CDR3 totals 16 residues. The germline CDR1 and CDR2 sequences are SGHVS and FQNEAQ. The ends lost 0 bases at V and 7 bases at J; junction bases unmatched: 7. This chain's CDR3 is CASSLARDRAPNEQFF. The CDR3, as DNA: TGTGCCAGCAGCTTAGCCCGGGACAGGGCCCCGAATGAGCAGTTCTTC.

This chain links TRBV15 with TRBJ2-7, with 9 bases lining up with TRBD1. Per the germline V gene, CDR1 is LNHNV and CDR2 is YYDKDF (reference sequence). The CDR3 runs to 14 residues. Unmatched junction bases numbered 5, after V lost 5 bases and J lost 3 bases. The CDR3 DNA reads as TGTGCCACCAGCTTTGGGACAGGGATCTACGAGCAGTACTTC. This encodes CATSFGTGIYEQYF.

The CDR3 DNA reads TGCGCCAGCAGCCAAGGGGACAGGTCGTCCTACGAGCAGTACTTC. The encoded protein is CASSQGDRSSYEQYF. The chain joins TRBV4-3 to TRBJ2-7, with 8 bases identical to TRBD1. V dropped 1 base and J dropped 1; count of bases not matched to a gene: 3. Germline V gives CDR1 LGHNA, CDR2 YSLEER. This CDR3 spans 15 amino acids.

The genes are TRBV7-2 and TRBJ1-1; TRBD1 matches at 12 bases. CDR3 length: 17 residues. Germline CDR1 SGHTA, CDR2 FQGNSA. V lost 5 bases, J lost 4 bases, and 11 bases stayed unmatched. DNA of the CDR3: TGTGCCAGCAGCCCCTCCGGGACAGGGGGCTGGGGCACTGAAGCTTTCTTT. This gives the protein CASSPSGTGGWGTEAFF.

A note on this clone: The same CDR3 is also encoded by other DNA sequences in this sample. CDR3 nucleotide sequence: TGCGCCAGCAGCTTGGTAGCGGGGGGCCAAGAGACCCAGTACTTC. It is translated as CASSLVAGGQETQYF. The chain uses TRBV5-1 and TRBJ2-5, with 10 bases aligning to TRBD2. Unmatched junction bases numbered 0, after V lost 0 bases and J lost 1 base. The germline gives CDR1 SGHRS, CDR2 YFSETQ. The CDR3 loop spans 15 amino acids.

The chain carries TRBV7-2 and TRBJ2-1; a weak D match, TRBD2 (6 bases). Germline V gene data show CDR1 as SGHTA and CDR2 as FQGNSA. The CDR3 runs to 11 residues. V dropped 1 base and J dropped 13 bases, with 8 bases sitting between them. DNA of the CDR3: TGTGCCAGCAGCTTAGTCGGGAGTCAGTTCTTC. This codes for CASSLVGSQFF.

This clone came up once. The chain is built from TRBV18 and TRBJ2-5, with D perhaps matching TRBD2 (6 bases). In germline, CDR1 is KGHSH, CDR2 LQKENI. The V and J ends lost 0 bases and 5 bases respectively, with 10 bases between them. This CDR3 contains 14 residues. In DNA form, the CDR3 reads TGTGCCAGCTCACCACCGGGGAGGCTGGAGACCCAGTACTTC. Amino acids: CASSPPGRLETQYF. The variable domain in full, completed from reference TRBV18 and TRBJ2-5, reads NAGVMQNPRHLVRRRGQEARLRCSPMKGHSHVYWYRQLPEEGLKFMVYLQKENIIDESGMPKERFSAEFPKEGPSILRIQQVVRGDSAAYFCASSPPGRLETQYFGPGTRLLVL.

The J gene is TRBJ1-5, the V gene TRBV7-2, with TRBD1 as a possible D gene (5 bases). Germline V gives CDR1 SGHTA, CDR2 FQGNSA. V lost 1 base to trimming and J lost 0 bases, with 7 bases between them. The CDR3 is made up of 15 amino acids. In DNA form, the CDR3 reads TGTGCCAGCAGCTTAGTGACAGATAGCAATCAGCCCCAGCATTTT. It specifies CASSLVTDSNQPQHF.